This TCR beta chain was captured by sequencing in a study of cytomegalovirus exposure and HLA in healthy donors. General study findings and limits: Within the data, a cluster of highly shared sequence variants was likely a sequencing artifact.

Points on this clone: Its cognate antigen is unknown.

Amplification used 60 Vbeta primers and 13 Jbeta primers. The data were produced by immunoSEQ multiplex PCR, yet TCRdb's version contains in-frame clones alone and is incomplete. The sample yields under 150,000 clones, 8.9% seen once. Germline CDR1 and CDR2: WSHSY and SAAADI. The V and J ends lost 6 bases and 10 bases, in that order; junction bases with no gene match: 12. This CDR3 has 14 amino acids. This receptor was taken from a woman aged 40 to 55 in good health and CMV-seropositive. The J gene is TRBJ2-7, the V gene TRBV10-2; TRBD1 matches 10 bases. Sequenced sample: PBMCs. The CDR3 is CASSRRDRGGEQYF. In nucleotides, the CDR3 is TGCGCCAGCAGCCGCCGGGACAGGGGTGGTGAACAGTACTTC.